This TCR beta chain was profiled in a study of cytomegalovirus exposure and HLA in healthy donors (dated by TCRdb to the late 2010s). At the level of the whole study: According to an earlier analysis of several hundred of the donors, about 179 million T cells yielded roughly 110 million unique TCR beta sequences and around 300 Gb of sequence data. Roughly 290 gigabases of sequencing data and around 80 million unique TCR sequences made up an early release that covered around 640 HLA-typed donors. Of the 300 to 450 genotyped donors, more than 75% were placed in the genetic ancestry cluster associated with self-reported Caucasian donors. The study was designed to test whether signatures of past pathogen exposure could be identified by cataloging public T cell receptors. The study used immunosequencing to profile the T cell repertoires of 666 subjects and linked those repertoires to cytomegalovirus serostatus. In addition to the first cohort of about 650 subjects, a separate validation cohort of some 120 different subjects was used. The study combined high-throughput TCR immunosequencing, statistical association of individual TCRs with disease status, and machine learning to predict cytomegalovirus infection status. In a later analysis, previously published TCR beta repertoires from 500 to 750 donors were re-analyzed and high-resolution HLA genotyping was added so that TCR occurrence patterns could be studied. Rather than using new phenotypic data, the later analysis identified candidate immune exposures from TCR beta sequences and from how often those sequences occurred across donors. An earlier analysis of 500 to 650 of the donors applied high-throughput TCR beta sequencing to assess whether each TCR beta V gene segment acted as functional or pseudogenic. Donor age, sex, ethnicity and CMV serostatus were compiled together with the repertoire data. A later genetic analysis used genome-wide SNP genotypes for about 60% of the roughly 700 donors, treating that subset as a discovery cohort. All discovery cohort repertoires had been generated using a single sequencing platform. Class I and class II HLA loci were covered by the typing at four-digit resolution. The number of donors typed differed by locus, with about 629-630 for A, B, C, DRB1 and DQB1, around 500 for DQA1, approximately 570 for DPA1, and about 450 for DPB1. Several DR-DQ haplotypes were treated as single units for association and clustering because of strong linkage in the cohort. On average, over 200,000 unique TCR beta nucleotide sequences were sequenced per donor among 350 to 400 genotyped donors of the cohort, with around 19% of those sequences being non-productive. Results and caveats for the whole study, not just this receptor: Broadly in line with IMGT annotations, most TCR beta V segments showed up in productive rearrangements about 87% or about 30% of the time in an earlier analysis of approximately 640 of the donors. According to a later analysis, TCR association rates differed among HLA loci, with DRB1 alleles showing the most associated TCRs and HLA-C alleles showing the fewest. Cytomegalovirus status was reported to be diagnosed by the classifier with high specificity and sensitivity in both the original and validation cohorts. This cohort had only TCR beta chains sequenced, and the lack of alpha or paired-chain data limited which features could be detected. The study listed 150 to 200 TCR beta chains as associated with cytomegalovirus. Because some donors lacked HLA typing at each locus, the association tests relied only on the typed subset. Specific HLA alleles were associated with roughly 17,000 TCR beta sequences at a false discovery rate of 0.05 in a later analysis. Linkage disequilibrium might explain the correlated functional status among segregating V segments, but an unknown experimental factor could not be ruled out. Sequencing depth was assumed to be roughly uniform across donors in the presence/absence analyses, though that assumption may not hold. Some IMGT-functional V segments, including TRBV6-2 and TRBV6-3, could not be told apart with the 87-base-pair reads, so those segments were excluded. In a later analysis, most CMV-associated TCR beta chains were found to appear HLA-restricted, with HLA associations seemingly driven largely by CMV exposure. A later analysis found that HLA-associated TCR beta chains were more clonally expanded and had lower generation probabilities than equally common non-associated chains. According to a later analysis, parvovirus B19, influenza, CMV and Epstein-Barr virus appeared linked to several top co-occurrence clusters. A cluster of highly shared sequence variants was judged likely to be a technical artifact of the sequencing pipeline. The only immune exposure information available for the cohort was CMV serostatus. While some public TCRs were present in many individuals, most TCR sequences turned up only very rarely across donors. Because counts were too low, seventeen rarely observed V segments, including chromosome 9 orphons, were left out of the earlier analysis of a few hundred of the donors. A further reported finding was that TCR beta sequences accurately predicted the HLA-A and HLA-B alleles for most subjects in the first cohort. In vitro tests confirmed that a few of the cytomegalovirus-associated TCR beta chains recognize cytomegalovirus antigens. According to the authors, the approach could potentially be generalized to other disease states and immunological phenotypes. When HLA alleles, especially DR and DQ, strongly co-occurred, TCR associations were difficult to assign to individual alleles. A later genetic analysis associated a missense DCLRE1C variant with V-gene and J-gene trimming of TCR beta chains, and an independent cohort replicated the association. A later genetic analysis reported fewer N-insertions in productive TCRs among donors in an Asian-associated ancestry cluster than the approximately 670-donor mean.

The trim is 5 bases for V and 8 bases for J, with a gap of 15 bases between the germline ends. The CDR3 covers 13 residues, taking in both the cysteine and the phenylalanine. Only CDR3 DNA remains: 39 bases, in frame from the first base. CDR1 and CDR2, per the germline V gene, are SGHVS and FQNEAQ. Library preparation used the immunoSEQ multiplex PCR assay. For the multiplex PCR, a mixture combining 60 forward primers for TCR Vbeta segments and 13 reverse primers for TCR Jbeta segments was used. The CDR3 region of rearranged TCR beta genes was amplified from genomic DNA with a multiplex PCR assay. On the Illumina HiSeq System, the amplified TCR beta libraries were sequenced as 87-base-pair reads. The original pipeline was this. Across the roughly 640 repertoires, a later analysis counted 78 million or so unique TCR beta chains, around 10 million of which were shared by at least two donors. Raw reads were error-corrected and collapsed into unique sequences by a nearest-neighbor algorithm in which closely related sequences were merged to remove PCR and sequencing errors. Alignment of CDR3 sequences to IMGT reference sequences was used to assign V, D and J gene segments. For a sequence to be retained, a match of at least six nucleotides was required to both a V gene segment and a J gene segment. Rearrangements were called productive when the CDR3 lacked stop codons and stayed in frame with V and J; all others were non-productive. Following IMGT convention, CDR3 was defined as the stretch from the second conserved V-encoded cysteine up to the conserved J-encoded phenylalanine. In an earlier analysis of around 540 of the donors, sequences lacking an unambiguous match to a single V gene segment were excluded. In an earlier analysis of 587 of the donors, V segments were called functional above 56.7% productive rearrangements and were called segregating when the between-donor standard deviation exceeded 5%. A statistical classification framework was developed to diagnose cytomegalovirus status using the catalog of TCR beta chain sequences. V and J gene assignment, in a later analysis, came from comparing TCR nucleotide sequences with IMGT/GENE-DB human TR gene sequences. Using the TCRdist pipeline, a later analysis assigned CDR3 sequences along with most-parsimonious VDJ recombination scenarios. A later analysis defined each TCR beta chain by its CDR3 amino acid sequence plus V-gene family, and excluded reads lacking a unique V-gene family. To address suspected cross-contamination and a sequencing artifact, a later analysis removed around 590 highly shared, low-generation-probability nucleotide sequences. For each public chain, a later analysis derived a clonal expansion index from normalized ranks of inferred template counts within each repertoire. Generation probabilities in a later analysis came from a VDJ recombination model fitted to out-of-frame rearrangements, and those results were checked against IGoR. In a later analysis, TCR-TCR, TCR-HLA and TCR-CMV co-occurrence was scored with hypergeometric tests, and a repertoire-size bias correction was applied to TCR pairs. In a later analysis, false discovery rates were estimated by permuting HLA or CMV assignments 20 times. In a later analysis, co-occurring TCRs were grouped with DBSCAN, and TCRdist sequence similarity was added when clustering was performed within HLA-allele-positive subsets. For co-occurrence clustering, repertoires with fewer than 30,000 or more than 120,000 public chains were excluded, along with about five repertoires with anomalous nucleotide sharing. TCRdb holds this immuneACCESS table with in-frame rearrangements only. Some clones are missing; in checked studies, unresolved V genes explain under half, and the rest has no known cause. V, J and clone size are those of that table, while D and trimming were read from the DNA. For this sample the table gives under 200,000 clones, of which more than 60% were detected only once. Around 3.2% of the sample is held by the ten biggest clonotypes.

The cohort consisted of approximately 670 healthy bone marrow donors. At the time of sampling, every cohort member was nominally healthy, though immune exposures that went unrecorded were likely present. The donor tested CMV seropositive, placing the donor among the 289 seropositive members of the cohort. A peripheral blood sample was collected from each donor, and TCR beta sequencing was performed on peripheral blood mononuclear cells. Genomic DNA was extracted from the blood cell samples with the Qiagen DNeasy Blood Extraction Kit. Notes on this clone: There is no known antigen for this receptor. No quality values exist for individual bases; no much larger clone is one base distant.

The clonotype was recovered from a woman aged 50 to 60 in good health and CMV-seropositive. The material sequenced was PBMCs. This sequence uses TRBV7-8 and TRBJ1-2; the D segment could be TRBD1, given 6 matching bases. CDR3 reads: CASSPAGVYGYTF. The DNA sequence follows: TGTGCCAGCAGCCCAGCAGGGGTTTACGGCTACACCTTC.